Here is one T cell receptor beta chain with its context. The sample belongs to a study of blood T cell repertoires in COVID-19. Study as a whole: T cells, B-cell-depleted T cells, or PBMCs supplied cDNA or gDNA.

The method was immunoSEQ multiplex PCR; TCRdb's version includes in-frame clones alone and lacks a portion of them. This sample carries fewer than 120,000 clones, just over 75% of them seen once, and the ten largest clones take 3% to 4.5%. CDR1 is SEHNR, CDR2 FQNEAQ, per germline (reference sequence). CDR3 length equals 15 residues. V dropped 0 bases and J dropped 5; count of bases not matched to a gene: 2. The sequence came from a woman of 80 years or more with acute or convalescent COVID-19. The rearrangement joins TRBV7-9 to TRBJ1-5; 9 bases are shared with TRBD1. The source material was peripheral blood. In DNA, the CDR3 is TGTGCCAGCAGCTTAGCGGGGACAGGGCATCAGCCCCAGCATTTT. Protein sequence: CASSLAGTGHQPQHF.